A selection of T cell receptor beta chains follows, all from one sample in a study of blood T cell repertoires in COVID-19. The repertoire was sequenced with immunoSEQ multiplex PCR; TCRdb's copy has only in-frame clones and lacks some. There are 120,000 to 150,000 clones in the sample; about 87% occur only once, and more than 0.8% lies in the top ten. The sequencing sample was made of peripheral blood. These TCRs come from a woman between 50 and 59 years old with acute or convalescent COVID-19. The CDR3 runs from the conserved cysteine through the conserved F or W. A D gene is named only where the DNA matches it firmly. The size entry is marked missing in some rows and otherwise reads once, few, many or a size class.

j_call clone_size v_call d_call cdr3_nt cdr3_aa
TRBJ2-1 once TRBV3-1/TRBV3-2 TRBD2 TGTGCCAGCAGCACGGGACTAGTAAACAATGAGCAGTTCTTC CASSTGLVNNEQFF
TRBJ2-1 . TRBV11-2 . TGTGCCAGCAGCTCAGCGATTAGCTCCTACAATGAGCAGTTCTTC CASSSAISSYNEQFF
TRBJ1-1 . TRBV15 TRBD1 TGTGCCACCAGCAGCGACAGGGGAGGAACTGAAGCTTTCTTT CATSSDRGGTEAFF
TRBJ2-3 . TRBV5-4 TRBD2 TGTGCCAGCAGCTTGGGAATAGGGGCTAGCGGGGGCCGGGGCACAGATACGCAGTATTTT CASSLGIGASGGRGTDTQYF
TRBJ2-3 . TRBV15 . TGTGCCACCAGCACCCCCGTAGGGCCGGAGGGCACAGATACGCAGTATTTT CATSTPVGPEGTDTQYF
TRBJ2-3 once TRBV27 TRBD2 TGTGCCAGCAGTTTAGCTAGCGGGGGAATCACAGATACGCAGTATTTT CASSLASGGITDTQYF
TRBJ2-7 . TRBV27 TRBD1 TGTGCCAGCAGTAAACACACAGGGGTAATCTACGAGCAGTACTTC CASSKHTGVIYEQYF
TRBJ2-7 . TRBV19 . TGTGCCAGTAGTCCCGACTCCAGGGTTACCTACGAGCAGTACTTC CASSPDSRVTYEQYF
TRBJ2-2 . TRBV7-3 . TGTGCCAGCAGGACAGACACCGGGGAGCTGTTTTTT CASRTDTGELFF
TRBJ2-3 . TRBV24-1 . TGTGCCACCAGTCCCAACGTAGCGGCAGGGGGTGCAGATACGCAGTATTTT CATSPNVAAGGADTQYF
TRBJ2-1 . TRBV6-5 TRBD2 TGTGCCAGCAGGGAGGGGACTAGCGCCTACAATGAGCAGTTCTTC CASREGTSAYNEQFF
TRBJ1-5 . TRBV11-1 . TGTGCCAGCAGCGTCACAGGTGAAGGTCCCCAGCATTTT CASSVTGEGPQHF
TRBJ1-1 . TRBV12-3/TRBV12-4 TRBD1 TGTGCCAGCAGTCCATGGGACAGGTCAGCTTTCTTT CASSPWDRSAFF
TRBJ2-2 . TRBV7-3 . TGTGCCAGCGGGGTGGGGACTCCGAACACCGGGGAGCTGTTTTTT CASGVGTPNTGELFF
TRBJ2-7 many TRBV3-1/TRBV3-2 TRBD2 TGTGCCAGCAGCCTCTCAGCGGGAGGTAACGAGCAGTACTTC CASSLSAGGNEQYF
TRBJ1-2 . TRBV5-8 TRBD1 TGTGCCAGCAGCACCAGGGGGCTCGGCTACACCTTC CASSTRGLGYTF
TRBJ1-1 once TRBV19 . TGTGCCAGTAGTTCCACAGTAGGTGAAACTTTCTTT CASSSTVGETFF
TRBJ2-6 . TRBV21-1 . TGTGCCAGCAGCAAAGCGCGACAGGGGGCCTACTCTGGGGCCAACGTCCTGACTTTC CASSKARQGAYSGANVLTF
TRBJ2-2 . TRBV29-1 . TGCAGCGTTGAGGCAGATTCTTACACCGGGGAGCTGTTTTTT CSVEADSYTGELFF
TRBJ2-7 . TRBV5-1 TRBD2 TGCGCCAGCAGCTTGACTAGCGGGACCTTCTCCTACGAGCAGTACTTC CASSLTSGTFSYEQYF
TRBJ1-1 . TRBV7-9 TRBD1 TGTGCCAGCAGCCGACGGGACAGCTACACTGAAGCTTTCTTT CASSRRDSYTEAFF
TRBJ2-1 once TRBV3-1/TRBV3-2 . TGTGCCAGCAGCCATTTATCCCTAATTGAGCAGTTCTTC CASSHLSLIEQFF